The present entry profiles one TCR beta chain with its context. The CDR3 consists of 15 residues. The V gene's germline CDR1 is MDHEN and CDR2 SYDVKM. Trimming took 2 bases from V and 7 from J, leaving 15 bases between them. This sample is drawn from a study of blood T cell repertoires in COVID-19. Study context: Acute and convalescent COVID-19 samples came from the United States, Italy and Spain.

Using immunoSEQ multiplex PCR, the repertoire was profiled, and TCRdb retains in-frame clones only, with some absent. This sample has roughly 84,000 clones, with roughly 80% found just once. This sequence was found in a woman between 50 and 59 years old with acute or convalescent COVID-19. The specimen sequenced was peripheral blood. The genes are TRBV28 and TRBJ1-5, with unresolved D. DNA for the CDR3: TGTGCCAGCAGTTTAATTAGTCCCGGTTCGCAGCCCCAGCATTTT. Residues: CASSLISPGSQPQHF.